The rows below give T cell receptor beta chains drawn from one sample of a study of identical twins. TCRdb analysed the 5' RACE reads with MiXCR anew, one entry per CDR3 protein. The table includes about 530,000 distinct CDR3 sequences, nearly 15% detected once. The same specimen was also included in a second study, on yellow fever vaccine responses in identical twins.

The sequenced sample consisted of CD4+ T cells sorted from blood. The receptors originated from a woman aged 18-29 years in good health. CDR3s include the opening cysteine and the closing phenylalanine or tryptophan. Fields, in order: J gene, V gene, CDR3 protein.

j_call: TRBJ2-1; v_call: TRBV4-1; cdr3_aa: CASSPPAGLSKFGEQFF
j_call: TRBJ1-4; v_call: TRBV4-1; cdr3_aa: CASSKTGTGREKLFF
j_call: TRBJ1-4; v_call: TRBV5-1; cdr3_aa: CASSLRGPPNEKLFF
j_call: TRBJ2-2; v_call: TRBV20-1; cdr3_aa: CSSTPARIANTGELFF
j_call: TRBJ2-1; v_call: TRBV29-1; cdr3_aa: CSVGGGVPPLYNEQFF
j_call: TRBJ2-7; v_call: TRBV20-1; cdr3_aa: CSASSFEEDEQYF
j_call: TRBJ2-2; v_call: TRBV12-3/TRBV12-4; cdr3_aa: CASSLGTGSGGELFF
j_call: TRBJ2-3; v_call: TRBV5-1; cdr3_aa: CASSLGPTGGTDTQYF
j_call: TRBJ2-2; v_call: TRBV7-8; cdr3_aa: CASSVAQHRELFF
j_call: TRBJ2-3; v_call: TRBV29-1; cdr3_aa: CSVEAPDTDTQYF
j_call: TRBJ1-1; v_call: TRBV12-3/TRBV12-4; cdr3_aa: CASSLFGNTEAFF
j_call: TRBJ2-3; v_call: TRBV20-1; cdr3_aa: CSASWRRTSTDTQYF
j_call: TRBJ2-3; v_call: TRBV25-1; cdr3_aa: CASTAGGTSGRGGGDTQYF
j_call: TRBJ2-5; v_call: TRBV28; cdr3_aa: CASSPLPQTSQETQYF